The rows below give T cell receptor beta chains drawn from one sample of a study of identifying expanded T cells in peripheral blood. Profiling relied on immunoSEQ multiplex PCR, and the TCRdb table lists in-frame clones only, not all of them. The sample shows about 78,000 clones, 88% of them seen only once. The specimen sequenced was blood. The receptors come from a person aged 18 to 75 in good health. CDR3s include the opening cysteine and the closing phenylalanine or tryptophan. D genes are given only for firm matches. A clone size is listed for some rows: how often the clone was seen (once, few, many), or a class if it is expanded.

CDR3 length	V gene	clone size	D gene	J gene	CDR3 protein	CDR3 DNA
16	TRBV2	-	-	TRBJ1-2	CAMITAASSRSGGYTF	TGTGCCATGATAACCGCAGCATCCAGTCGATCTGGGGGCTACACCTTC
15	TRBV7-8	-	-	TRBJ1-2	CASSLGRPSKEGYTF	TGTGCCAGCAGCTTAGGGCGGCCCAGTAAAGAGGGCTACACCTTC
13	TRBV7-9	-	-	TRBJ2-7	CASSPSTYANHVF	TGTGCCAGCAGCCCAAGTACCTATGCTAACCACGTCTTC
13	TRBV6-5	once	-	TRBJ2-7	CASSFGEPYEQYF	TGTGCCAGCAGTTTCGGGGAGCCCTACGAGCAGTACTTC
15	TRBV4-1	once	-	TRBJ1-1	CASNQGPNTGTEAFF	TGCGCCAGCAACCAAGGACCTAACACGGGGACTGAAGCTTTCTTT
12	TRBV7-9	-	TRBD1	TRBJ2-1	CASSLTGGEQFF	TGTGCCAGCAGCTTGACAGGGGGTGAGCAGTTCTTC
16	TRBV6-5	few	-	TRBJ1-6	CASSYGWRTGGSPLHF	TGTGCCAGCAGTTATGGGTGGAGAACAGGAGGTTCACCCCTCCACTTT
12	TRBV30	-	-	TRBJ1-6	CAWSVPKAPLHF	TGTGCCTGGAGTGTACCAAAGGCACCCCTCCACTTT
13	TRBV30	-	-	TRBJ1-1	CAWNYGFNTEAFF	TGTGCCTGGAACTATGGATTTAACACTGAAGCTTTCTTT
16	TRBV5-5	once	TRBD1	TRBJ1-2	CASTPTPGQAGYGYTF	TGTGCCAGCACCCCAACCCCGGGACAGGCTGGCTATGGCTACACCTTC
15	TRBV6-1	-	-	TRBJ1-6	CASSASQGSNSPLHF	TGTGCCAGCAGTGCTTCGCAGGGGAGTAATTCACCCCTCCACTTT
14	TRBV9	-	-	TRBJ2-2	CASSAGLLTGELFF	TGTGCCAGCAGCGCGGGACTTTTAACCGGGGAGCTGTTTTTT
16	TRBV21-1	-	-	TRBJ1-6	CASTQRRLRLDSPLHF	TGTGCCAGCACCCAGAGGAGGCTGAGGCTCGATTCACCCCTCCACTTT
14	TRBV13	-	TRBD2	TRBJ2-7	CASRPSGGPYEQYF	TGTGCCAGCAGGCCCAGCGGGGGGCCCTACGAGCAGTACTTC
15	TRBV5-1	-	-	TRBJ2-5	CASSPLPGLQETQYF	TGCGCCAGCAGCCCATTACCGGGACTCCAAGAGACCCAGTACTTC
13	TRBV10-2	once	-	TRBJ1-6	CASSDAGGSPLHF	TGCGCCAGCAGTGACGCCGGGGGCTCACCCCTCCACTTT
11	TRBV22-1	-	-	TRBJ2-7	CPGSVRVEQYF	TGTCCTGGGAGCGTACGGGTCGAGCAGTACTTC
13	TRBV27	-	-	TRBJ1-1	CASSLTDLTEAFF	TGTGCCAGCAGTTTGACGGATTTAACTGAAGCTTTCTTT
14	TRBV28	-	-	TRBJ2-3	CASISGLTTDTQYF	TGTGCCAGCATTTCAGGTCTAACCACAGATACGCAGTATTTT
15	TRBV5-6	-	-	TRBJ2-5	CASSLETRRGETQYF	TGTGCCAGCAGCTTGGAGACTCGGAGGGGAGAGACCCAGTACTTC
11	TRBV19	-	-	TRBJ2-5	CASSLGETQYF	TGTGCCAGTAGTCTGGGGGAGACCCAGTACTTC
16	TRBV27	-	TRBD1	TRBJ2-3	CASSTGQGIGTDTQYF	TGTGCCAGCAGTACGGGACAGGGAATCGGCACAGATACGCAGTATTTT
16	TRBV2	-	-	TRBJ1-2	CASRDWFGRGNYGYTF	TGTGCCAGCAGGGACTGGTTCGGCAGGGGCAACTATGGCTACACCTTC
15	TRBV9	-	TRBD2	TRBJ2-5	CASSAAGGTGETQYF	TGTGCCAGCAGCGCCGCCGGGGGGACTGGGGAGACCCAGTACTTC
15	TRBV6-5	once	-	TRBJ2-7	CASSYSRGLSYEQYF	TGTGCCAGCAGTTACAGTCGGGGTCTCTCCTACGAGCAGTACTTC
14	TRBV2	-	-	TRBJ2-5	CASKFTGTLETQYF	TGTGCCAGCAAATTCACTGGGACATTGGAGACCCAGTACTTC
15	TRBV15	-	TRBD1	TRBJ2-7	CATSLDPDRAHEQYF	TGTGCCACCAGCTTGGATCCGGACAGGGCGCACGAGCAGTACTTC
12	TRBV2	-	-	TRBJ2-7	CASRGQGYEQYF	TGTGCCAGCAGAGGCCAGGGCTACGAGCAGTACTTC
15	TRBV2	-	TRBD1	TRBJ1-3	CASKLDRGYGNTIYF	TGTGCCAGCAAATTGGACAGGGGGTACGGAAACACCATATATTTT
15	TRBV6-5	-	-	TRBJ2-3	CASSYSNYRADTQYF	TGTGCCAGCAGTTATTCCAACTACAGGGCGGATACGCAGTATTTT
17	TRBV11-2	-	-	TRBJ2-7	CASSLDRSVGGAYEQYF	TGTGCCAGCAGCTTAGATCGGTCGGTCGGGGGAGCCTACGAGCAGTACTTC
14	TRBV6-1	many	TRBD1	TRBJ2-7	CASRVGRGLYEQYF	TGTGCCAGCAGGGTCGGCAGGGGGCTCTACGAGCAGTACTTC
13	TRBV7-2	-	-	TRBJ2-3	CASSLGRTDTQYF	TGTGCCAGCAGCTTAGGGCGCACAGATACGCAGTATTTT
14	TRBV27	-	TRBD2	TRBJ2-7	CASSLAAGDYEQYF	TGTGCCAGCAGTTTAGCTGCGGGGGACTACGAGCAGTACTTC
13	TRBV6-5	-	-	TRBJ1-6	CASGGGVSSPLHF	TGTGCCAGCGGAGGGGGGGTAAGTTCACCCCTCCACTTT
13	TRBV19	-	-	TRBJ1-1	CASSIWGGTEAFF	TGTGCCAGTAGTATTTGGGGGGGCACTGAAGCTTTCTTT
15	TRBV6-1	-	TRBD1	TRBJ2-4	CASTQRQGTTNIQYF	TGTGCCAGCACCCAAAGACAGGGAACCACAAACATTCAGTACTTC
16	TRBV27	-	TRBD1	TRBJ2-7	CASSTAQGTGIYEQYF	TGTGCCAGCAGTACCGCTCAGGGGACAGGGATATACGAGCAGTACTTC
14	TRBV9	-	-	TRBJ1-1	CASSVVQRNTEAFF	TGTGCCAGCAGCGTAGTCCAGCGGAACACTGAAGCTTTCTTT
15	TRBV4-3	-	-	TRBJ2-7	CASSQATTPGGEQYF	TGCGCCAGCAGCCAAGCTACCACTCCCGGGGGCGAGCAGTACTTC
13	TRBV7-8	-	-	TRBJ1-5	CASSLARQQPQHF	TGTGCCAGCAGCTTAGCGAGACAGCAGCCCCAGCATTTT
14	TRBV6-5	-	TRBD1	TRBJ2-7	CASSPFTGDYEQYF	TGTGCCAGCAGCCCCTTTACAGGGGACTACGAGCAGTACTTC
12	TRBV6-5	-	TRBD2	TRBJ2-1	CASGGVYNEQFF	TGTGCCAGCGGGGGGGTATACAATGAGCAGTTCTTC
15	TRBV13	-	TRBD1	TRBJ2-4	CASSLTGSAKNIQYF	TGTGCCAGCAGCCTGACAGGGTCGGCCAAAAACATTCAGTACTTC
14	TRBV5-1	-	TRBD1	TRBJ1-3	CASSNGTGGNTIYF	TGCGCCAGCAGCAACGGGACAGGGGGAAACACCATATATTTT
16	TRBV28	-	TRBD1	TRBJ2-7	CASSLYLGQTPYEQYF	TGTGCCAGCAGTTTATACCTGGGACAGACCCCCTACGAGCAGTACTTC
15	TRBV27	-	-	TRBJ1-3	CASSLREGTGNTIYF	TGTGCCAGCAGCCTCAGGGAAGGGACTGGAAACACCATATATTTT
14	TRBV4-3	-	-	TRBJ2-3	CASSQVSSGDTQYF	TGCGCCAGCAGCCAAGTTTCCTCTGGGGATACGCAGTATTTT
16	TRBV4-2	-	TRBD1	TRBJ1-4	CASSQAPGGTNEKLFF	TGTGCCAGCAGCCAAGCCCCAGGGGGCACTAATGAAAAACTGTTTTTT
12	TRBV6-4	-	-	TRBJ2-1	CASSDSAREQFF	TGTGCCAGCAGTGACTCGGCGCGGGAGCAGTTCTTC
13	TRBV7-9	-	TRBD1	TRBJ2-3	CASSPTGADTQYF	TGTGCCAGCAGTCCGACAGGGGCAGATACGCAGTATTTT
18	TRBV11-3	few	-	TRBJ2-1	CASSLDQGGSRSYNEQFF	TGTGCCAGCAGCTTAGATCAGGGGGGTAGCCGCTCCTACAATGAGCAGTTCTTC
12	TRBV7-9	-	-	TRBJ2-7	CASTIRAYEQYF	TGTGCCAGCACCATCAGGGCGTACGAGCAGTACTTC
16	TRBV7-6	-	-	TRBJ1-2	CASSLASGGPAYGYTF	TGTGCCAGCAGCTTAGCCAGTGGGGGGCCAGCCTATGGCTACACCTTC
15	TRBV6-1	-	-	TRBJ1-5	CASSEAATSGLSQHF	TGTGCCAGCAGTGAAGCGGCCACAAGTGGTTTGTCCCAGCATTTT